This T cell receptor beta chain was found in a study of response to subunit inactivated influenza vaccine. TCRdb passed the RT-PCR reads through MiXCR, listing each CDR3 protein once. The sample lists more than 550,000 distinct CDR3 sequences; roughly 12% were seen once. CDR3 length: 18 residues. In germline, CDR1 is DFQATT, CDR2 SNEGSKA (reference sequence). The junction had 10 bases not matched to a gene; V was cut back by 0 bases and J by 1 base. The material was PBMCs from blood, obtained on the day of vaccination. The chain combines TRBV20-1 with TRBJ2-5, with 11 bases fitting TRBD2. This TCR was sampled from a man in his fifties or sixties who received an inactivated influenza vaccine. In DNA, the CDR3 is TGCAGTGCTAGAGATTACGGACTAGCGGGTATTTTCCAAGAGACCCAGTACTTC. Its protein is CSARDYGLAGIFQETQYF.